This T cell receptor (beta chain) emerged from a study of blood T cell repertoires in COVID-19. Study details: The cDNA or gDNA used as material had been derived from T cells, B-cell-depleted T cells, or PBMCs.

The repertoire was sequenced with immunoSEQ multiplex PCR; TCRdb's copy has only in-frame clones and lacks some. The table includes about 140,000 clones, 84% detected once. The V and J ends lost 0 bases and 6 bases respectively, with 11 bases between them. Germline CDR1 MNHEY, CDR2 SVGAGI. CDR3 size: 14 residues. V gene TRBV6-5 combines with J gene TRBJ1-1; D perhaps matches TRBD1 (6 bases). The sequence was collected from a woman under 30 who had been exposed to COVID-19. Material: PBMCs or T cells enriched from blood (not recorded which). The CDR3 region is CASSYSYRAPEAFF. CDR3 sequence (DNA): TGTGCCAGCAGTTACTCGTACAGGGCCCCTGAAGCTTTCTTT.